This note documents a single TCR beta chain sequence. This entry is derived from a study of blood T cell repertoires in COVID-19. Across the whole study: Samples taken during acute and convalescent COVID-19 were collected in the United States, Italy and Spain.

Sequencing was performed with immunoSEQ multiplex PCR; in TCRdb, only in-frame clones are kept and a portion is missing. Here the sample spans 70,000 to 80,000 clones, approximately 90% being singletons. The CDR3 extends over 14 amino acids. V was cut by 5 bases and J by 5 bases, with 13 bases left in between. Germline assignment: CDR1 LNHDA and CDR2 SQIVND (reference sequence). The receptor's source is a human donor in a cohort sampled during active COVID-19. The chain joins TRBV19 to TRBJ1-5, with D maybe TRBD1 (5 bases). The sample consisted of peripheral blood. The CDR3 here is CASSGWEGDQPQHF. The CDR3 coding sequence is TGTGCCAGTAGTGGTTGGGAAGGGGATCAGCCCCAGCATTTT.